This TCR beta chain was profiled in a study of blood T cell repertoires in COVID-19. This CDR3 has 15 amino acids. Germline V gene data show CDR1 as MNHEY and CDR2 as SMNVEV (reference sequence). V gave up 1 base and J gave up 2 bases, with 11 bases separating them. Repertoires were generated with immunoSEQ multiplex PCR, while TCRdb's copy carries only in-frame clones and drops some. Altogether some 350,000 clones are present, about 86% being singletons, with the ten largest covering roughly 3%. This receptor was identified in a man aged 25 to 45 with active or convalescent COVID-19. The sequenced sample was peripheral blood. The genes are TRBV27 and TRBJ2-5; D possibly corresponds to TRBD1 (7 bases). The CDR3 DNA sequence: TGTGCCAGCAGTTTATTGGCAGGGGGGCAAGAGACCCAGTACTTC. Translating gives CASSLLAGGQETQYF.